What follows are 18 T cell receptor beta chains derived from one specimen sequenced in a study of blood T cell repertoires in COVID-19. Measured with immunoSEQ multiplex PCR; TCRdb has only the in-frame clones, and not every one. The sample records around 70,000 clones, about 80% being singletons. The source material was peripheral blood. The receptors here all came from a man in his 60s with acute or convalescent COVID-19.

The rearrangement joins TRBV24-1 to TRBJ2-1, with 10 bases matching TRBD1. The CDR3 runs to 14 residues. V lost 9 bases to trimming and J lost 6 bases; unmatched junction nucleotides: 7. Germline lookup yields CDR1 KGHDR and CDR2 SFDVKD. The chain's CDR3 is CATAGTGASNEQFF. Here the CDR3 DNA reads TGTGCCACCGCTGGGACAGGGGCGAGCAATGAGCAGTTCTTC.

This clone was found a few times. This chain uses TRBV11-2 with TRBJ2-1; 10 nucleotides match TRBD2. This CDR3 region has 15 residues. The germline gives CDR1 SGHAT, CDR2 FQNNGV. Trimming cost V 4 bases and J 3 bases; bases outside gene matches: 3. CDR3 in amino acids: CASSSLAGDYNEQFF. As DNA, the CDR3 is TGTGCCAGCAGCTCCCTAGCGGGGGACTACAATGAGCAGTTCTTC. The full variable domain, its missing parts supplied by reference TRBV11-2 and TRBJ2-1, is EAGVAQSPRYKIIEKRQSVAFWCNPISGHATLYWYQQILGQGPKLLIQFQNNGVVDDSQLPKDRFSAERLKGVDSTLKIQPAKLEDSAVYLCASSSLAGDYNEQFFGPGTRLTVL.

The chain employs TRBV21-1 and TRBJ1-4; the D call of TRBD1 is as the table states it, not checked on the DNA. TRBV21-1 is deemed a pseudogene. The CDR3 sequence is 18 residues long. CDR3 in amino acids: CASAQKVGDRTTNEKLFF. The CDR3 DNA reads TGTGCCAGCGCTCAAAAAGTGGGTGACAGAACAACTAATGAAAAACTGTTTTTT.

This sequence joins TRBV29-1 and TRBJ2-5; TRBD2 agrees at 9 bases. Trimming cost V 4 bases and J 1 base; bases outside gene matches: 7. Germline V gives CDR1 SQVTM, CDR2 ANQGSEA. CDR3 length: 15 amino acids. The CDR3 is CSVVVSGGPQETQYF. CDR3 DNA sequence: TGCAGCGTTGTTGTTAGCGGGGGCCCCCAAGAGACCCAGTACTTC.

This clone has a single count. The chain uses TRBV24-1 and TRBJ2-2; unclear D gene. This CDR3 is 15 amino acids long. Germline values: CDR1 KGHDR, CDR2 SFDVKD. Trimming pared 4 bases from V and 4 bases from J, leaving 12 bases between. CDR3 residues: CATSDPRHPTGELFF. CDR3 DNA sequence: TGTGCCACCAGTGACCCCAGACACCCCACCGGGGAGCTGTTTTTT.

The chain recombines TRBV9 with TRBJ2-1; 7 bases agree with TRBD2. V gave up 4 bases and J gave up 3 bases; unmatched junction bases: 4. From germline, CDR1 is SGDLS and CDR2 YYNGEE. This CDR3 is built from 14 residues. Written as DNA, the CDR3 is TGTGCCAGCAGCCGTCCGGGGGGCTACAATGAGCAGTTCTTC. This translates into CASSRPGGYNEQFF.

The table lists this clone with a count of one. In DNA form, the CDR3 reads TGCGCCAGCAGCTTGGCGATTGGACAGGGGAGAGAGACCCAGTACTTC. Encoded protein: CASSLAIGQGRETQYF. This rearrangement joins TRBV5-1 to TRBJ2-5, with TRBD1 matching over 9 bases. J lost 4 bases, V lost 0 bases, and 7 bases had no gene match. Germline V gives CDR1 SGHRS, CDR2 YFSETQ. This CDR3 has 16 amino acids.

The genes are TRBV15 and TRBJ1-1; D call uncertain. Trimming took off 0 bases at V and 0 bases at J, with 5 bases between the two ends. The length of the CDR3 is 14 residues. Germline-derived CDR1 and CDR2 are LNHNV and YYDKDF (reference sequence). The CDR3 here is CATSRDLLNTEAFF. In DNA form, the CDR3 reads TGTGCCACCAGCAGAGATCTGTTGAACACTGAAGCTTTCTTT.

This clone was detected only a few times. This sequence joins TRBV7-2 and TRBJ1-2; D call uncertain. This CDR3 contains 14 residues. In germline, CDR1 is SGHTA, CDR2 FQGNSA. V lost 0 bases to trimming and J lost 2 bases, with 7 bases between them. CDR3 in amino acids: CASSLAGGNYGYTF. The CDR3 DNA reads as TGTGCCAGCAGCTTAGCCGGCGGGAACTATGGCTACACCTTC.

This clone has just a few counts. The V and J genes are TRBV4-2 and TRBJ1-4, with TRBD1 matching 7 bases. V gave up 1 base and J gave up 5 bases; unmatched junction bases: 7. The CDR3 extends over 16 amino acids. From germline, CDR1 is LGHNA and CDR2 YNFKEQ. The CDR3 loop reads CASSQGEVRGNEKLFF. CDR3 in DNA: TGTGCCAGCAGCCAAGGAGAGGTCAGGGGGAATGAAAAACTGTTTTTT.

The chain combines TRBV20-1 with TRBJ1-4; D is unresolved. V shed 2 bases and J shed 8 bases, with 6 bases lying between them. CDR1 and CDR2 from the germline V gene are DFQATT and SNEGSKA (reference sequence). This CDR3 contains 11 residues. CDR3: CSARTGEKLFF. CDR3 nucleotide sequence: TGCAGTGCTAGAACCGGGGAAAAACTGTTTTTT.

The chain recombines TRBV14 with TRBJ2-5; TRBD1 agrees at 8 bases. After removal of 8 bases from V and 7 bases from J, the junction contained 9 bases not matched to a gene. Germline CDR1 and CDR2: SGHDN and FVKESK. The CDR3 sequence is 13 residues long. Here the CDR3 reads CASRGQGRATQYF. The CDR3 coding sequence is TGTGCCAGCCGCGGACAGGGTAGGGCGACCCAGTACTTC.

This clone has a handful of counts. V usage is TRBV2 and J usage is TRBJ1-1; TRBD1 matches 7 bases. Germline CDR1 reads SNHLY; CDR2 reads FYNNEI. The CDR3 covers 14 residues. The V and J ends lost 3 bases and 1 base, in that order; junction bases with no gene match: 2. CDR3 amino acids: CASSDDRANTEAFF. The CDR3 DNA is TGTGCCAGCAGTGACGACAGGGCGAACACTGAAGCTTTCTTT.

The rearrangement joins TRBV10-2 to TRBJ2-5; D tentatively fits TRBD1 or TRBD2 (6 bases each). This CDR3 is built from 13 residues. CDR1 is WSHSY, CDR2 SAAADI, per germline. Trimming removed 9 bases from V and 5 bases from J, with 16 bases in between. The CDR3 is CASREGGGETQYF. Here the CDR3 DNA reads TGCGCCAGTAGAGAGGGGGGCGGGGAGACCCAGTACTTC.

The chain employs TRBV7-2 and TRBJ2-1, with D unresolved. The V end was cut by 6 bases, the J end by 1 base, with 7 bases between. Germline CDR1 reads SGHTA; CDR2 reads FQGNSA. The CDR3 is 13 residues long. The DNA for the CDR3 is TGTGCCAGCAGTTACCAGTCCTACAATGAGCAGTTCTTC. It is translated as CASSYQSYNEQFF.

The chain recombines TRBV6-5 with TRBJ1-1; TRBD1 might be the D (6 bases). Trimming left V 11 bases short and J 1 base short, with 14 bases between. Germline CDR1 MNHEY, CDR2 SVGAGI. The CDR3 has 13 residues. The CDR3, as DNA: TGTGCCGCAAGGGGGGGAGGGAACACTGAAGCTTTCTTT. Protein: CAARGGGNTEAFF.

The chain uses TRBV3-1 (or the pseudogene TRBV3-2) and TRBJ1-1; 9 bases align to TRBD1. After removal of 2 bases from V and 0 bases from J, the junction contained 4 bases not matched to a gene. The germline V gene has CDR1 LGHDT and CDR2 YNNKEL (reference sequence). CDR3 size: 16 residues. This chain's CDR3 is CASSQHRGLVNTEAFF. The CDR3 DNA follows: TGTGCCAGCAGCCAACACAGGGGGCTAGTGAACACTGAAGCTTTCTTT.

The chain employs TRBV30 and TRBJ1-2, with D perhaps matching TRBD1 (5 bases). The CDR3 is made up of 13 amino acids. The germline CDR1 and CDR2 sequences are GTSNPN and SVGIG (reference sequence). The V gene lost 5 bases and the J gene lost 0 bases, with 10 bases spanning the gap. Here the CDR3 DNA reads TGTGCCTGGGGGACTGTCGCTAACTATGGCTACACCTTC. This codes for CAWGTVANYGYTF.